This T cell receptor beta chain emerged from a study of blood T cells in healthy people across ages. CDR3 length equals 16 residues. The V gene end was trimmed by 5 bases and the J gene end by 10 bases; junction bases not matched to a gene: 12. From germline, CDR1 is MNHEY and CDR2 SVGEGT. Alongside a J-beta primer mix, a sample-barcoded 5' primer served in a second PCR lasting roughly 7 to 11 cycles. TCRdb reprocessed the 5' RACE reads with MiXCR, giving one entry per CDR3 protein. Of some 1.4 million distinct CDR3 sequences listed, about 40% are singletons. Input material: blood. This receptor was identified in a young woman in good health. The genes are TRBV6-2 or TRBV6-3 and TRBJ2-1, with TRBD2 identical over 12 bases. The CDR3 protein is CASSPPLAGGSREQFF. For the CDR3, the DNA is TGTGCCAGCAGTCCACCCCTAGCGGGAGGGTCCCGGGAGCAGTTCTTC.